This T cell receptor beta chain is from a study of T-cell memory formation after mild COVID-19. MiXCR, run by TCRdb on the 5' RACE reads, gives a single entry per CDR3 protein. The sample lists roughly 300,000 distinct CDR3 sequences, roughly 8.2% seen once, with 22% in the top ten. The CDR3 contains 18 residues. CDR1 is SGHTA and CDR2 is FQGTGA in the germline V gene. V gave up 1 base and J gave up 5 bases, with 23 bases separating them. Sample: PBMCs or a T cell subset sorted from them (not recorded which). The sequence was collected from a man aged 18 to 35 who had mild COVID-19 (a few samples of this study predate the infection). Cell type and time point are not known. This sequence joins TRBV7-3 and TRBJ2-5, with TRBD1 as a possible D gene (7 bases). CDR3: CASSLIELEGAMGETQYF. The CDR3 DNA follows: TGTGCCAGCAGCTTAATAGAATTGGAGGGGGCCATGGGGGAGACCCAGTACTTC.